Listed below are T cell receptor beta chains from one sample, sequenced in a study of T cell changes during pregnancy in multiple sclerosis. Profiling relied on immunoSEQ multiplex PCR, and the TCRdb table lists in-frame clones only, not all of them. The sample has 90,000 or so clones, 75% to 95% seen once. The starting material was peripheral blood, obtained before pregnancy. These receptors all stem from a female donor with multiple sclerosis, enrolled in a pregnancy study. CDR3s include the opening cysteine and the closing phenylalanine or tryptophan. The order of the fields is CDR3 length, clone size, D gene, V gene, J gene, CDR3 protein. D genes are given only for firm matches. Some rows have no size entry. The others give once, few or many, or a class for an expanded clone.

CDR3 length: 15
clone size: NA
D gene: TRBD1
V gene: TRBV7-2
J gene: TRBJ1-1
CDR3 protein: CASSQDRGLNTEAFF

CDR3 length: 13
clone size: NA
D gene: NA
V gene: TRBV30
J gene: TRBJ1-1
CDR3 protein: CAWSVLEGTEAFF

CDR3 length: 14
clone size: NA
D gene: NA
V gene: TRBV14
J gene: TRBJ1-5
CDR3 protein: CASSPRGSNQPQHF

CDR3 length: 13
clone size: NA
D gene: TRBD2
V gene: TRBV27
J gene: TRBJ2-7
CDR3 protein: CASSPGLANEQYF

CDR3 length: 16
clone size: NA
D gene: TRBD2
V gene: TRBV5-4
J gene: TRBJ2-3
CDR3 protein: CASSLGGAGGPDTQYF

CDR3 length: 13
clone size: NA
D gene: NA
V gene: TRBV15
J gene: TRBJ1-2
CDR3 protein: CATSIRQDRGYTF

CDR3 length: 19
clone size: NA
D gene: NA
V gene: TRBV11-2
J gene: TRBJ2-6
CDR3 protein: CASSRGSAGQYSGANVLTF

CDR3 length: 14
clone size: NA
D gene: NA
V gene: TRBV28
J gene: TRBJ2-1
CDR3 protein: CASTPQGRNDEQFF

CDR3 length: 13
clone size: NA
D gene: NA
V gene: TRBV4-1
J gene: TRBJ1-1
CDR3 protein: CASSHQRGGEAFF

CDR3 length: 14
clone size: NA
D gene: TRBD1
V gene: TRBV2
J gene: TRBJ1-5
CDR3 protein: CASRQGADNQPQHF

CDR3 length: 15
clone size: few
D gene: NA
V gene: TRBV5-1
J gene: TRBJ1-1
CDR3 protein: CASRQATVRFTEAFF

CDR3 length: 16
clone size: NA
D gene: TRBD2
V gene: TRBV18
J gene: TRBJ2-1
CDR3 protein: CASSPPVGLTYNEQFF

CDR3 length: 15
clone size: once
D gene: TRBD1
V gene: TRBV5-1
J gene: TRBJ2-1
CDR3 protein: CASSIEGGPYNEQFF

CDR3 length: 14
clone size: NA
D gene: TRBD1
V gene: TRBV30
J gene: TRBJ2-1
CDR3 protein: CAWSARTGYNEQFF

CDR3 length: 14
clone size: few
D gene: NA
V gene: TRBV2
J gene: TRBJ1-6
CDR3 protein: CASTTEGVNSPLHF

CDR3 length: 15
clone size: NA
D gene: TRBD1
V gene: TRBV15
J gene: TRBJ2-1
CDR3 protein: CATSRPGQGINEQFF

CDR3 length: 14
clone size: NA
D gene: TRBD2
V gene: TRBV2
J gene: TRBJ2-5
CDR3 protein: CASNRLAAQETQYF

CDR3 length: 15
clone size: NA
D gene: NA
V gene: TRBV29-1
J gene: TRBJ2-6
CDR3 protein: CSAGGLSSGANVLTF

CDR3 length: 12
clone size: NA
D gene: TRBD1
V gene: TRBV5-4
J gene: TRBJ2-2
CDR3 protein: CASRQGIGELFF

CDR3 length: 15
clone size: NA
D gene: TRBD1
V gene: TRBV29-1
J gene: TRBJ2-3
CDR3 protein: CSVEDEQGAYDTQYF

CDR3 length: 14
clone size: NA
D gene: NA
V gene: TRBV6-5
J gene: TRBJ2-7
CDR3 protein: CASSYSRGSYEQYF

CDR3 length: 16
clone size: NA
D gene: TRBD2
V gene: TRBV7-9
J gene: TRBJ2-5
CDR3 protein: CASSLGLAGEQETQYF

CDR3 length: 13
clone size: NA
D gene: TRBD1
V gene: TRBV7-9
J gene: TRBJ1-1
CDR3 protein: CASSLGQSTEAFF

CDR3 length: 15
clone size: NA
D gene: TRBD1
V gene: TRBV13
J gene: TRBJ1-1
CDR3 protein: CASSQGTGENTEAFF

CDR3 length: 14
clone size: NA
D gene: NA
V gene: TRBV7-2
J gene: TRBJ2-3
CDR3 protein: CASSLRRITDTQYF

CDR3 length: 12
clone size: NA
D gene: NA
V gene: TRBV6-5
J gene: TRBJ2-1
CDR3 protein: CAASSGVNEQFF

CDR3 length: 14
clone size: NA
D gene: NA
V gene: TRBV2
J gene: TRBJ1-1
CDR3 protein: CASTAGGMNTEAFF

CDR3 length: 11
clone size: NA
D gene: NA
V gene: TRBV6-5
J gene: TRBJ1-2
CDR3 protein: CASSSGVGYTF

CDR3 length: 15
clone size: NA
D gene: TRBD2
V gene: TRBV7-6
J gene: TRBJ2-7
CDR3 protein: CASSPSYGGGYEQYF

CDR3 length: 13
clone size: NA
D gene: NA
V gene: TRBV15
J gene: TRBJ1-5
CDR3 protein: CATAGDRGQPQHF

CDR3 length: 16
clone size: NA
D gene: TRBD1
V gene: TRBV2
J gene: TRBJ2-1
CDR3 protein: CASSVSAGQGYNEQFF

CDR3 length: 14
clone size: NA
D gene: NA
V gene: TRBV27
J gene: TRBJ2-7
CDR3 protein: CASSFLGGRHEQYF

CDR3 length: 16
clone size: NA
D gene: NA
V gene: TRBV29-1
J gene: TRBJ2-1
CDR3 protein: CSVEVASVRGYNEQFF

CDR3 length: 15
clone size: NA
D gene: NA
V gene: TRBV4-2
J gene: TRBJ1-2
CDR3 protein: CASSQESGVRYGYTF

CDR3 length: 13
clone size: NA
D gene: NA
V gene: TRBV5-1
J gene: TRBJ1-2
CDR3 protein: CASSLGQGGGYTF

CDR3 length: 15
clone size: NA
D gene: TRBD2
V gene: TRBV7-9
J gene: TRBJ2-7
CDR3 protein: CASRAVAGGSYEQYF

CDR3 length: 14
clone size: NA
D gene: NA
V gene: TRBV7-9
J gene: TRBJ1-1
CDR3 protein: CASTIEGGATEAFF

CDR3 length: 15
clone size: NA
D gene: NA
V gene: TRBV7-8
J gene: TRBJ2-7
CDR3 protein: CASSLERAAAREQYF

CDR3 length: 16
clone size: NA
D gene: NA
V gene: TRBV7-9
J gene: TRBJ2-7
CDR3 protein: CASSLGTSLATYEQYF

CDR3 length: 14
clone size: NA
D gene: TRBD1
V gene: TRBV5-1
J gene: TRBJ2-1
CDR3 protein: CASSLDRGHNEQFF

CDR3 length: 14
clone size: NA
D gene: NA
V gene: TRBV7-9
J gene: TRBJ1-2
CDR3 protein: CASSLTGFNYGYTF

CDR3 length: 15
clone size: NA
D gene: NA
V gene: TRBV7-2
J gene: TRBJ1-2
CDR3 protein: CASSLGWAANYGYTF

CDR3 length: 12
clone size: NA
D gene: NA
V gene: TRBV27
J gene: TRBJ2-7
CDR3 protein: CASSLWGREQYF

CDR3 length: 15
clone size: NA
D gene: TRBD1
V gene: TRBV15
J gene: TRBJ1-2
CDR3 protein: CATSRQPGGGSGYTF

CDR3 length: 18
clone size: NA
D gene: TRBD2
V gene: TRBV4-3
J gene: TRBJ2-3
CDR3 protein: CASSQDPLAGGGRDTQYF

CDR3 length: 13
clone size: NA
D gene: TRBD2
V gene: TRBV7-3
J gene: TRBJ2-7
CDR3 protein: CASSHSGGYEQYF

CDR3 length: 14
clone size: once
D gene: NA
V gene: TRBV28
J gene: TRBJ1-1
CDR3 protein: CASTGGILNTEAFF

CDR3 length: 15
clone size: NA
D gene: NA
V gene: TRBV4-3
J gene: TRBJ1-2
CDR3 protein: CASSQSIRQDYGYTF

CDR3 length: 13
clone size: NA
D gene: TRBD1
V gene: TRBV5-8
J gene: TRBJ1-5
CDR3 protein: CASSFDRDQPQHF

CDR3 length: 13
clone size: NA
D gene: NA
V gene: TRBV6-5
J gene: TRBJ2-3
CDR3 protein: CASSYGGTDTQYF

CDR3 length: 13
clone size: NA
D gene: TRBD1
V gene: TRBV6-5
J gene: TRBJ1-4
CDR3 protein: CASRSGQGEKLFF

CDR3 length: 15
clone size: NA
D gene: TRBD1
V gene: TRBV4-3
J gene: TRBJ1-1
CDR3 protein: CASSQDQGANTEAFF

CDR3 length: 14
clone size: NA
D gene: NA
V gene: TRBV14
J gene: TRBJ1-1
CDR3 protein: CASSPVTWNTEAFF

CDR3 length: 15
clone size: few
D gene: NA
V gene: TRBV7-9
J gene: TRBJ1-1
CDR3 protein: CASSLVGLGNTEAFF

CDR3 length: 12
clone size: few
D gene: TRBD1
V gene: TRBV2
J gene: TRBJ2-7
CDR3 protein: CASRGQTTQQYF

CDR3 length: 13
clone size: few
D gene: NA
V gene: TRBV6-5
J gene: TRBJ1-5
CDR3 protein: CASSLDRNQPQHF